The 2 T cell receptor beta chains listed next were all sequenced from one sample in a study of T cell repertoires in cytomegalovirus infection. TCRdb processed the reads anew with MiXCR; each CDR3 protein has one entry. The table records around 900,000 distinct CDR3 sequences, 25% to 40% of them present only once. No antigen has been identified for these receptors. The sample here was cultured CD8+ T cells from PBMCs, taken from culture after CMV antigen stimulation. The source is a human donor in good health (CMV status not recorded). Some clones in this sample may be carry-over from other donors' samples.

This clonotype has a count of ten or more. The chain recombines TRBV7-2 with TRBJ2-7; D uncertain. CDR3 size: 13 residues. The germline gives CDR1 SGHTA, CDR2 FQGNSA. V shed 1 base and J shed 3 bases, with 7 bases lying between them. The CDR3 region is CASSLGRLYEQYF. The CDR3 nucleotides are TGTGCCAGCAGCTTAGGACGGCTCTACGAGCAGTACTTC.

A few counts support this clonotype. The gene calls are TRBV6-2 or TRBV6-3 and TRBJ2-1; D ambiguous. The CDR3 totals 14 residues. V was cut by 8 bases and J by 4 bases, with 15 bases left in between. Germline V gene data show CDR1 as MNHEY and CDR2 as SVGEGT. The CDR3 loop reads CASGEDGEYNEQFF. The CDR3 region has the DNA TGTGCCAGCGGAGAGGACGGAGAATACAATGAGCAGTTCTTC.